Following are 13 T cell receptor beta chains from one sample sequenced in a study of T-cell memory formation after mild COVID-19. From the 5' RACE reads, TCRdb called clonotypes with MiXCR, one entry per CDR3 protein. The table has 40,000 to 60,000 distinct CDR3 sequences, 27% seen once. Specimen: PBMCs or a T cell subset sorted from them (not recorded which). The receptors derive from a man between 18 and 35 years old who had mild COVID-19 (a few samples of this study predate the infection). Cell type and time point are not known.

About this clonotype itself: A single base separates this from a much larger clone, so it may be a read error. This chain connects TRBV7-7 to TRBJ2-5; D uncertain. The CDR3 has 15 residues. The germline CDR1 and CDR2 sequences are SSHAT and FNYEAQ (reference sequence). In DNA, the CDR3 is TGTGCTAGCAGCTTAGCCTTGACGGACCAAGAGACCCAGTACTTC. Protein: CASSLALTDQETQYF.

This clonotype occurred a few times. The J gene is TRBJ1-1, the V gene TRBV5-1, with D maybe TRBD1 (6 bases). This CDR3 comprises 17 residues. Trimming pared 4 bases from V and 3 bases from J, leaving 22 bases between. Germline V gene data show CDR1 as SGHRS and CDR2 as YFSETQ. CDR3 region: CASSPPRAGDGDTEAFF. As DNA, the CDR3 is TGCGCCAGCAGCCCACCGCGGGCAGGGGACGGGGACACTGAAGCTTTCTTT.

The chain recombines TRBV24-1 with TRBJ2-3; no clear D. V lost 0 bases to trimming and J lost 6 bases, with 6 bases between them. The germline CDR1 and CDR2 sequences are KGHDR and SFDVKD. The CDR3 runs 13 residues. This chain's CDR3 is CATSDLMKDTQYF. The CDR3 bases are TGTGCCACCAGTGATTTGATGAAGGATACGCAGTATTTT.

The gene calls are TRBV4-1 and TRBJ1-2, with no clear D. With 5 bases removed from V and 2 bases from J, the gap between germline ends came to 12 bases. This CDR3 has 14 amino acids. Germline values: CDR1 MGHRA, CDR2 YSYEKL. CDR3 sequence reads: CASSDPGGNYGYTF. Here the CDR3 DNA reads TGCGCCAGCAGCGACCCCGGCGGGAACTATGGCTACACCTTC.

This clonotype was counted a few times. This chain joins TRBV5-4 and TRBJ2-1; D gene uncertain. There are 13 residues in the CDR3. V lost 4 bases, J lost 7 bases, and 12 bases lay in between. Germline assignment: CDR1 SGHNT and CDR2 YYREEE (reference sequence). The CDR3 protein is CASSPWPRNEQFF. CDR3 DNA: TGTGCCAGCAGCCCGTGGCCGAGGAATGAGCAGTTCTTC.

By sample fraction, this clonotype is medium-sized. The V gene is TRBV9, the J gene TRBJ2-7, with D perhaps matching TRBD2 (5 bases). CDR3 length: 14 amino acids. Trimming stripped 4 bases from V and 3 bases from J, with 14 bases between. The germline V gene has CDR1 SGDLS and CDR2 YYNGEE. CDR3 sequence: CASSLAGDDYEQYF. CDR3 in DNA: TGTGCCAGCAGCTTAGCCGGGGATGACTACGAGCAGTACTTC.

This clonotype was detected only a few times. The chain carries TRBV11-3 and TRBJ2-3, with D hard to call. Germline V CDR1 and CDR2: SGHNT, YENEEA. The CDR3 has 15 residues. Between the trimmed V and J ends, which lost 4 bases and 2 bases, there was a span of 13 bases. The CDR3 spells CASSSPGENTDTQYF. CDR3 DNA sequence: TGTGCCAGCAGCTCACCAGGTGAAAACACAGATACGCAGTATTTT.

The chain joins TRBV3-1 to TRBJ2-1, with TRBD1 matching over 9 bases. V was clipped by 0 bases and J by 4 bases; unmatched bases: 4. There are 16 residues in the CDR3. Looked up from germline, CDR1 is LGHDT and CDR2 is YNNKEL (reference sequence). The CDR3: CASSQETGTGYNEQFF. In nucleotides, the CDR3 is TGTGCCAGCAGCCAAGAGACCGGGACAGGGTACAATGAGCAGTTCTTC.

This clonotype has a count of ten or more. The chain couples TRBV5-5 to TRBJ1-1; D gene unclear. Germline V gives CDR1 SGHKS, CDR2 YYEKEE (reference sequence). Trimming took 4 bases from V and 4 from J, leaving 17 bases between them. This CDR3 has 15 amino acids. The CDR3 DNA follows: TGTGCCAGCAGCCCTGGCCCTCCGGGTGGCACTGAAGCTTTCTTT. This gives the protein CASSPGPPGGTEAFF.

V is TRBV29-1 and J is TRBJ2-3; D possibly matches TRBD1 or TRBD2 (5 bases each). CDR1 SQVTM and CDR2 ANQGSEA come from the germline V gene. The CDR3 length is 14 residues. Trimming left V 3 bases short and J 1 base short, with 11 bases between. The CDR3 here is CSVEGVDRTDTQYF. The CDR3 bases are TGCAGCGTTGAGGGGGTCGATCGCACAGATACGCAGTATTTT.

This clonotype came up a few times. The gene calls are TRBV4-1 and TRBJ2-7; unclear D gene. CDR3 length: 14 amino acids. The V gene's germline CDR1 is MGHRA and CDR2 YSYEKL. V was cut by 4 bases and J by 4 bases, with 14 bases left in between. The CDR3 DNA is TGCGCCAGCAGCCCCACGACCCTCGGTTACGAGCAGTACGTC. Amino acid sequence: CASSPTTLGYEQYV.

J is TRBJ2-3 and V is TRBV7-9; 7 positions match TRBD1. The germline CDR1 and CDR2 sequences are SEHNR and FQNEAQ (reference sequence). The trim removed 10 bases at V and 4 bases at J, leaving 2 bases unmatched. The CDR3 loop spans 11 amino acids. The CDR3 DNA is TGTGCCATGCAGGGGGCAGATACGCAGTATTTT. Its translation: CAMQGADTQYF.

The chain recombines TRBV30 with TRBJ2-7; TRBD1 might be the D (5 bases). CDR3 size: 13 residues. Trimming stripped 1 base from V and 4 bases from J, with 11 bases between. Germline V gene sequence: CDR1 GTSNPN, CDR2 SVGIG (reference sequence). The CDR3 DNA sequence: TGTGCCTGGAGTGAAGGGGCTTCGTACGAGCAGTACTTC. Residues: CAWSEGASYEQYF. Full variable domain (missing parts from reference TRBV30 and TRBJ2-7): SQTIHQWPATLVQPVGSPLSLECTVEGTSNPNLYWYRQAAGRGLQLLFYSVGIGQISSEVPQNLSASRPQDRQFILSSKKLLLSDSGFYLCAWSEGASYEQYFGPGTRLTVT.